This T cell receptor (beta chain) emerged from a study of blood T cells in healthy people across ages. A sample-barcoded 5' primer and a J-beta primer mix were used in a second PCR of roughly 6 to 11 cycles. From the 5' RACE reads, TCRdb called clonotypes with MiXCR, one entry per CDR3 protein. The table records 650,000 to 800,000 distinct CDR3 sequences, roughly half of them present only once. Isolation of PBMCs gave at least 6.5 million cells per sample. There were at least 5 micrograms of total RNA extracted from every sample. Study observations and caveats: Using unsorted PBMCs precluded a conclusive naive versus antigen-experienced comparison. Fewer expanded clones and more diversity marked long-lived versus aged donors.

Points on this clonotype: Its antigen is undetermined.

The CDR3 has 12 amino acids. The ends were cut back, 0 bases at V and 10 bases at J, with 6 bases in the middle. The germline CDR1 and CDR2 sequences are SGHDN and FVKESK. Sample: blood. The clonotype was recovered from a woman older than 75 in good health. The chain recombines TRBV14 with TRBJ1-4; D ambiguous. The CDR3 nucleotides are TGTGCCAGCAGCCAAGAAAAGGCAAAACTGTTTTTT. This encodes CASSQEKAKLFF.